The source of this T cell receptor beta chain is a study of blood T cell repertoires in COVID-19. Generated by immunoSEQ multiplex PCR, the TCRdb table keeps only in-frame clones and is missing some. The sample includes about 280,000 clones, 83% of them seen just once. Germline CDR1 reads SGHNT; CDR2 reads YYREEE (reference sequence). The CDR3 length is 15 residues. V was cut by 0 bases and J by 1 base, with 10 bases left in between. Sequencing was carried out using peripheral blood. This TCR was sampled from a woman aged 45-59 years who had recovered from COVID-19. The chain employs TRBV5-4 and TRBJ1-1; a weak D match, TRBD1 (5 bases). The DNA of the CDR3 is TGTGCCAGCAGCTTGGCCCAGGGTTGGAACACTGAAGCTTTCTTT. It yields the protein CASSLAQGWNTEAFF.